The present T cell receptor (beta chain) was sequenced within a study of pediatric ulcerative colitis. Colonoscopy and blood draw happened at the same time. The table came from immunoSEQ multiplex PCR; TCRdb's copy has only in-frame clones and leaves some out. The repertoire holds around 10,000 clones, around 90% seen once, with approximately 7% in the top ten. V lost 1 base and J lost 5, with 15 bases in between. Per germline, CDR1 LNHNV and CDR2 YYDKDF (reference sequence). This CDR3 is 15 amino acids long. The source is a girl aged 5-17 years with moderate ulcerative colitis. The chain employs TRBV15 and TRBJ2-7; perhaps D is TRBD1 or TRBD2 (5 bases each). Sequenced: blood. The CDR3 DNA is TGTGCCACCAGCAGAGGCACGAGGGGATCCAACGAGCAGTACTTC. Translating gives CATSRGTRGSNEQYF. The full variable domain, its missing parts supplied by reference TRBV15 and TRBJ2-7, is DAMVIQNPRYQVTQFGKPVTLSCSQTLNHNVMYWYQQKSSQAPKLLFHYYDKDFNNEADTPDNFQSRRPNTSFCFLDIRSPGLGDTAMYLCATSRGTRGSNEQYFGPGTRLTVT.